These 6 T cell receptor beta chains came from one sample sequenced in a study of shared clonotypes between healthy human individuals. The method was immunoSEQ multiplex PCR; TCRdb's version includes in-frame clones alone and lacks a portion of them. Of approximately 720,000 clones listed, about two thirds are singletons. The sequenced sample was memory CD4+ T cells sorted from blood. Subset here: CD45RA-negative fraction. The receptors were gathered from a woman in her twenties or thirties in good health.

The chain carries TRBV7-9 and TRBJ1-1, with TRBD1 as a possible D gene (6 bases). The CDR3 is made up of 15 amino acids. V lost 6 bases and J 7 bases, leaving 21 bases between the germline ends. Germline V lookup: CDR1 SEHNR, CDR2 FQNEAQ (reference sequence). CDR3 nucleotide sequence: TGTGCCAGCAGTGTCAACGGGGGGCCGGTTGGTGAAGCTTTCTTT. This gives the protein CASSVNGGPVGEAFF.

This clone has a count of ten or more. J is TRBJ2-7 and V is TRBV28, with D perhaps TRBD1 (6 bases). The germline V gene encodes CDR1 MDHEN and CDR2 SYDVKM. Trimming removed 2 bases at V and 3 bases at J, with 14 bases between. The CDR3 has 15 amino acids. CDR3 loop: CASSLGQGLGYEQYF. CDR3 coding DNA: TGTGCCAGCAGTTTAGGGCAGGGGCTAGGCTACGAGCAGTACTTC.

V is TRBV10-3 and J is TRBJ1-3; D remains unclear. The V end lost 4 bases, the J end lost 0 bases, and 4 bases lay between the germline ends. The germline V gene encodes CDR1 ENHRY and CDR2 SYGVKD. This CDR3 contains 13 residues. The DNA for the CDR3 is TGTGCCATCAGTGCTGCCTCTGGAAACACCATATATTTT. Protein product: CAISAASGNTIYF.

This rearrangement joins TRBV19 to TRBJ2-5; 8 bases are a match to TRBD1. This CDR3 contains 15 residues. V lost 1 base and J lost 2; bases outside the gene matches: 3. Per the germline V gene, CDR1 is LNHDA and CDR2 is SQIVND (reference sequence). As DNA, the CDR3 is TGTGCCAGTAGTATAGGGCAGGGGGCGCAAGAGACCCAGTACTTC. Translating it yields CASSIGQGAQETQYF. Full variable domain (rest looked up from reference TRBV19 and TRBJ2-5): DGGITQSPKYLFRKEGQNVTLSCEQNLNHDAMYWYRQDPGQGLRLIYYSQIVNDFQKGDIAEGYSVSREKKESFPLTVTSAQKNPTAFYLCASSIGQGAQETQYFGPGTRLLVL.

The chain uses TRBV7-2 and TRBJ2-5; D may be TRBD1 or TRBD2 (5 bases each). This CDR3 region has 15 residues. Trimming took off 0 bases at V and 5 bases at J, with 13 bases between the two ends. CDR1 is SGHTA, CDR2 FQGNSA, per germline. CDR3 loop: CASSLAGRERETQYF. Here the CDR3 DNA reads TGTGCCAGCAGCTTAGCCGGCAGGGAGCGGGAGACCCAGTACTTC. The full variable domain, with the rest looked up from reference TRBV7-2 and TRBJ2-5, is GAGVSQSPSNKVTEKGKDVELRCDPISGHTALYWYRQSLGQGLEFLIYFQGNSAPDKSGLPSDRFSAERTGGSVSTLTIQRTQQEDSAVYLCASSLAGRERETQYFGPGTRLLVL.

The rearrangement joins TRBV2 to TRBJ2-3; D might be TRBD2 (6 bases). The CDR3 contains 11 residues. The V gene lost 6 bases and the J gene lost 11 bases, with 12 bases spanning the gap. The germline V gene encodes CDR1 SNHLY and CDR2 FYNNEI. The CDR3 DNA sequence: TGTGCCAGCAGAGGGGACTCCTGGCAGTATTTT. Translating gives CASRGDSWQYF.